This TCR beta chain came from a study of T cells after yellow fever vaccination. About the study: The authors prepared low-cell-number fractions using SMART-Seq v4 Ultra Low Input.

In its sample, this clonotype was seen a few times. Its antigen is unidentified. The study made its TCR cDNA through 5'RACE template switching. That step introduced a universal primer site along with UMIs. TCRdb recomputed calls from the 5' RACE reads with MiXCR, one row per CDR3 protein. The table has 60,000 or so distinct CDR3 sequences, approximately 6.9% seen once. Findings of the study overall: Subsequent to the booster, the majority of primary-vaccination clones reappeared (roughly 97% CD4, 80% to 90% CD8).

This sequence was found in a man aged 18-30 years who received the YFV17D yellow fever vaccine. Source: CD8+ T cells sorted from PBMCs, taken on the day of the first yellow fever vaccination.

The DNA for the CDR3 is TGTGCCAGCAGCTTAAGGACTAGCGGGGCCCCCCTCGATGAGCAGTTCTTC. It codes for CASSLRTSGAPLDEQFF. V and J are TRBV7-8 and TRBJ2-1; 12 nucleotides match TRBD2. V was clipped by 2 bases and J by 8 bases; unmatched bases: 10. CDR1 and CDR2 from the germline V gene are SGHVS and FQNEAQ. The CDR3 consists of 17 residues.